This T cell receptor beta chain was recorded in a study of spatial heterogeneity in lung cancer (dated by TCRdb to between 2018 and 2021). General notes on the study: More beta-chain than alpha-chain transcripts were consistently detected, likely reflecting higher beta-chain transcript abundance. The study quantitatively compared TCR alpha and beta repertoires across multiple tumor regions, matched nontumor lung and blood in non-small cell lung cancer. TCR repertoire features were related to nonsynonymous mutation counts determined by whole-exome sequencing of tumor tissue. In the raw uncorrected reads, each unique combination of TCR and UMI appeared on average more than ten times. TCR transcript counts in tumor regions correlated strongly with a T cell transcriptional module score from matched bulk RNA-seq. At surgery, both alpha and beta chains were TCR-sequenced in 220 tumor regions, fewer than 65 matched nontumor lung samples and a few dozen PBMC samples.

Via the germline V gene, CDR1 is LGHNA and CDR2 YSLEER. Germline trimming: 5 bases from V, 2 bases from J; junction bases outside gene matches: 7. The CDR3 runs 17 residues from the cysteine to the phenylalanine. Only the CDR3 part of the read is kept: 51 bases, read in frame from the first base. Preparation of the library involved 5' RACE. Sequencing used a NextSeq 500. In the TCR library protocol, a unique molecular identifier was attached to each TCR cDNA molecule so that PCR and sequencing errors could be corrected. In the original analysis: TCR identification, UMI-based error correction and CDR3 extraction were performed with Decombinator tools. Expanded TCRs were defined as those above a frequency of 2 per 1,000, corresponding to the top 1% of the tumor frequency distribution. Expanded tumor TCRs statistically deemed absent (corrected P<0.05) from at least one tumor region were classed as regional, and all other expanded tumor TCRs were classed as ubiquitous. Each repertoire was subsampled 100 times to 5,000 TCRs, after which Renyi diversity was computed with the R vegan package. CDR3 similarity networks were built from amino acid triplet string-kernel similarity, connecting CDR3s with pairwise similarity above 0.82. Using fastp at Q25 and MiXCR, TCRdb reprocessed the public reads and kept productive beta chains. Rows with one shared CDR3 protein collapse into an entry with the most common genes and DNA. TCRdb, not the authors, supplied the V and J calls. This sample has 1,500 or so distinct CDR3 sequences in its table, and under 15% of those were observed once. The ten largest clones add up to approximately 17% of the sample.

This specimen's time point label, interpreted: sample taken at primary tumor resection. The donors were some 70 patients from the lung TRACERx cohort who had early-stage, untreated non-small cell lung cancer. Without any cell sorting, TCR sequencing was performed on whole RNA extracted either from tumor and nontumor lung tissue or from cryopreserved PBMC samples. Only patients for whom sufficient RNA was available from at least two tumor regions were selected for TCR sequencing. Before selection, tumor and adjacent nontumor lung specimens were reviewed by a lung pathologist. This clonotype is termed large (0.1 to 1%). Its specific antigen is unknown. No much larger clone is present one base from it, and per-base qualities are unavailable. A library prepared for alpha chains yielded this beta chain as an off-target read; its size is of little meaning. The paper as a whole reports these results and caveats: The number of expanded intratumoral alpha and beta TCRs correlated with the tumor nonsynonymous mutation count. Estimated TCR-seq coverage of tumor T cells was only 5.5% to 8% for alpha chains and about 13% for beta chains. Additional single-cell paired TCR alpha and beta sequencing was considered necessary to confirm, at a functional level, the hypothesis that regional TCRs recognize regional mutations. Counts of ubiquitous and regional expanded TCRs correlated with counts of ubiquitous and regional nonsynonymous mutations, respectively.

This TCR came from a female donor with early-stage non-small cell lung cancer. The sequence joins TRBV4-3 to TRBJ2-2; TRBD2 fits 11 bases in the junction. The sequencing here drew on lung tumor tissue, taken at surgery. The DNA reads TGCGCCAGCAGCACCCGCACTAGCGGGAGAAACACCGGGGAGCTGTTTTTT. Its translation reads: CASSTRTSGRNTGELFF.